The rows below give T cell receptor beta chains drawn from one sample of a study of cytomegalovirus exposure and HLA in healthy donors. The table came from immunoSEQ multiplex PCR; TCRdb's copy has only in-frame clones and leaves some out. The sample holds 100,000 to 150,000 clones, less than 90% seen once. Material for sequencing was PBMCs. All receptors come from a man in his forties or fifties in good health and CMV-seronegative. Each CDR3 is given with its conserved first and last residue. D genes are given only for firm matches. Part of the rows lack a size; the others show once, few, many or a class for expanded clones.

J	V	D	size	CDR3	DNA
TRBJ2-7	TRBV7-3	-	-	CASSFTRDDEQYF	TGTGCCAGCAGCTTTACGCGGGACGACGAGCAGTACTTC
TRBJ2-1	TRBV27	TRBD2	-	CASSLLGGSYNEQFF	TGTGCCAGCAGTTTATTAGGCGGGAGCTACAATGAGCAGTTCTTC
TRBJ2-1	TRBV7-9	-	-	CASSWDLSSYNEQFF	TGTGCCAGCAGCTGGGACTTGAGCTCCTACAATGAGCAGTTCTTC
TRBJ1-2	TRBV7-6	TRBD1	once	CASSLGDSSIYGYTF	TGTGCCAGCAGCTTAGGGGACAGCTCTATCTATGGCTACACCTTC
TRBJ1-1	TRBV9	TRBD1	-	CASSVRQGPDTEAFF	TGTGCCAGCAGCGTCCGACAGGGCCCCGACACTGAAGCTTTCTTT
TRBJ2-3	TRBV5-6	TRBD1	once	CASSRRTGLNTDTQYF	TGTGCCAGCAGCCGGAGGACAGGGTTAAACACAGATACGCAGTATTTT
TRBJ1-3	TRBV9	-	-	CASSVAGTGSGNTIYF	TGTGCCAGCAGCGTAGCGGGAACAGGGTCTGGAAACACCATATATTTT
TRBJ1-6	TRBV6-5	-	-	CASSAPIGTSSPLHF	TGTGCCAGCTCCGCCCCTATTGGGACAAGTTCACCCCTCCACTTT
TRBJ1-1	TRBV11-3	TRBD1	-	CASSYGQGTEAFF	TGTGCCAGCAGCTATGGACAGGGGACTGAAGCTTTCTTT
TRBJ2-7	TRBV2	TRBD1	-	CASSRDRAYEQYF	TGTGCCAGCAGTCGAGACAGGGCCTACGAGCAGTACTTC
TRBJ2-1	TRBV19	-	-	CASSIRVNEQFF	TGTGCCAGTAGTATTCGAGTAAATGAGCAGTTCTTC
TRBJ1-5	TRBV6-1	TRBD1	-	CASSENRGNQPQHF	TGTGCCAGCAGTGAAAACAGGGGAAATCAGCCCCAGCATTTT
TRBJ2-3	TRBV19	TRBD1	-	CASSINHQGADTQYF	TGTGCCAGTAGTATCAACCACCAGGGGGCAGATACGCAGTATTTT
TRBJ2-1	TRBV5-4	TRBD2	-	CASSPTSAYNEQFF	TGTGCCAGCAGCCCGACTAGCGCGTACAATGAGCAGTTCTTC
TRBJ2-3	TRBV19	-	-	CANSNVGRDTQYF	TGTGCCAATAGTAATGTGGGGAGGGATACGCAGTATTTT
TRBJ1-2	TRBV19	-	-	CASSHRLDTPTF	TGTGCCAGTAGCCACCGTCTCGACACCCCCACCTTC
TRBJ2-3	TRBV7-8	-	-	CASSITDFTDTQYF	TGTGCCAGCAGCATTACTGATTTCACAGATACGCAGTATTTT
TRBJ1-2	TRBV30	-	few	CAWSVSTGYGYTF	TGTGCCTGGAGTGTATCGACAGGCTATGGCTACACCTTC
TRBJ2-1	TRBV2	TRBD2	-	CASSGGTSGGIDEQFF	TGTGCCAGCAGTGGGGGGACTAGCGGGGGTATCGATGAGCAGTTCTTC
TRBJ1-2	TRBV5-4	TRBD1	few	CASSLATGGYGYTF	TGTGCCAGCAGCTTGGCTACAGGGGGCTATGGCTACACCTTC
TRBJ1-1	TRBV6-5	-	-	CASRLGQTEAFF	TGTGCCAGCCGTCTGGGGCAGACTGAAGCTTTCTTT
TRBJ1-2	TRBV5-1	-	-	CASSLGAYGYTF	TGCGCCAGCAGCTTGGGGGCATATGGCTACACCTTC
TRBJ1-3	TRBV7-9	-	-	CASSLDMGIQVPGNTIYF	TGTGCCAGCAGCTTAGACATGGGAATACAGGTACCTGGAAACACCATATATTTT
TRBJ2-1	TRBV7-9	TRBD2	-	CASSPGLAGNEQFF	TGTGCCAGCAGCCCGGGACTAGCGGGCAATGAGCAGTTCTTC
TRBJ1-1	TRBV27	TRBD1	once	CASSGMTGALPRAFF	TGTGCCAGCAGTGGGATGACAGGGGCCCTACCTAGAGCTTTCTTT
TRBJ2-1	TRBV11-3	-	-	CASSYGGGDEQFF	TGTGCCAGCAGCTACGGCGGGGGCGATGAGCAGTTCTTC
TRBJ2-1	TRBV29-1	TRBD1	-	CSAWTGGGNEQFF	TGCAGCGCCTGGACAGGGGGTGGCAATGAGCAGTTCTTC
TRBJ2-3	TRBV7-2	-	-	CASSSRTLLGTDTQYF	TGTGCCAGCAGCTCGAGGACTCTCTTGGGGACAGATACGCAGTATTTT
TRBJ2-2	TRBV7-2	TRBD2	-	CASSLIAGAGELFF	TGTGCCAGCAGCCTGATAGCGGGAGCCGGGGAGCTGTTTTTT
TRBJ2-5	TRBV30	-	-	CAWSQADRETQYF	TGTGCCTGGAGTCAGGCGGACAGAGAGACCCAGTACTTC
TRBJ2-1	TRBV30	TRBD2	once	CAWSVRSSGRIDEQFF	TGTGCCTGGAGTGTACGGTCTAGCGGGAGGATCGATGAGCAGTTCTTC
TRBJ1-5	TRBV4-1	-	-	CASSQEWTDYGNQPQHF	TGCGCCAGCAGCCAAGAATGGACGGACTATGGCAATCAGCCCCAGCATTTT
TRBJ1-1	TRBV6-5	-	-	CASRRQENTEAFF	TGTGCCAGCAGAAGACAGGAGAACACTGAAGCTTTCTTT
TRBJ2-2	TRBV7-3	TRBD2	-	CASSPRGGNTGELFF	TGTGCCAGCAGCCCCCGGGGGGGCAACACCGGGGAGCTGTTTTTT
TRBJ1-1	TRBV18	-	-	CASADTQNTEAFF	TGTGCCAGCGCGGACACGCAGAACACTGAAGCTTTCTTT
TRBJ1-3	TRBV9	-	-	CASSVRPGGISDTIYF	TGTGCCAGCAGCGTACGTCCCGGGGGGATCTCGGACACCATATATTTT
TRBJ1-5	TRBV7-2	TRBD1	-	CASSSRTGVNQPQHF	TGTGCCAGCAGCAGCCGGACAGGAGTCAATCAGCCCCAGCATTTT
TRBJ2-7	TRBV7-2	TRBD2	-	CASSLSGTSKYEQYF	TGTGCCAGCAGCCTATCCGGGACTAGCAAGTACGAGCAGTACTTC